These 21 T cell receptor beta chains were sequenced from one sample in a study of T cells after yellow fever vaccination. TCRdb called the 5' RACE reads again in MiXCR, with one record for every CDR3 protein. The sample gives under 250,000 distinct CDR3 sequences, 6.9% of which show up once; approximately 0.87% is in the top ten. The material was CD4+ T cells sorted from PBMCs, obtained 15 days after the yellow fever booster vaccination. Source of these receptors: a man in his thirties or forties who received the YFV17D yellow fever vaccine.

This clonotype occurred a few times. The chain combines TRBV6-5 with TRBJ1-4; no clear D gene. There are 17 residues in the CDR3. CDR1 and CDR2 from the germline V gene are MNHEY and SVGAGI. V was trimmed by 0 bases and J by 3 bases, leaving 14 bases between them. CDR3 residues: CASSYSPWGGANEKLFF. CDR3 DNA: TGTGCCAGCAGTTACTCCCCCTGGGGAGGAGCTAATGAAAAACTGTTTTTT.

This clonotype came up a few times. The chain carries TRBV18 and TRBJ2-2; D is possibly TRBD1 (6 bases). Trimming pared 0 bases from V and 5 bases from J, leaving 13 bases between. Germline V gives CDR1 KGHSH, CDR2 LQKENI. The CDR3 covers 16 residues. CDR3 amino acids: CASSPPSVQGTGELFF. The CDR3 DNA sequence: TGTGCCAGCTCACCACCCTCGGTGCAGGGGACCGGGGAGCTGTTTTTT.

V gene TRBV7-2 combines with J gene TRBJ2-5, with D perhaps TRBD1 (5 bases). In germline, CDR1 is SGHTA, CDR2 FQGNSA. V was shortened by 5 bases and J by 5 bases, with 12 bases between the two germline ends. CDR3 length equals 13 residues. CDR3: CASSKGARETQYF. The CDR3 nucleotides are TGTGCCAGCAGCAAAGGGGCGCGGGAGACCCAGTACTTC.

A few counts support this clonotype. This sequence joins TRBV30 and TRBJ2-2; 8 positions agree with TRBD2. The J segment lost 8 bases and the V segment lost 4 bases, leaving 9 bases of the junction unmatched. Looked up from germline, CDR1 is GTSNPN and CDR2 is SVGIG (reference sequence). This CDR3 is built from 14 residues. CDR3 sequence reads: CAWTGAGDLGELFF. The CDR3 coding sequence is TGTGCCTGGACGGGAGCGGGAGACCTTGGGGAGCTGTTTTTT.

This clonotype came up a few times. V is TRBV5-1 and J is TRBJ2-1; 12 bases are a match to TRBD2. The CDR3 loop spans 14 amino acids. V trimming: 5 bases; J trimming: 7 bases; junction bases outside the gene matches: 4. Looked up from germline, CDR1 is SGHRS and CDR2 is YFSETQ. This chain's CDR3 is CASRTSGSPNEQFF. Here the CDR3 DNA reads TGCGCCAGCAGGACTAGCGGGAGTCCGAATGAGCAGTTCTTC.

This clonotype was detected a few times. The V and J genes are TRBV6-5 and TRBJ2-7; D possibly corresponds to TRBD2 (6 bases). Germline V gives CDR1 MNHEY, CDR2 SVGAGI. The CDR3 extends over 17 amino acids. V lost 4 bases, J lost 3 bases, and 22 bases lay in between. CDR3 region: CASSSTSAAGMVYEQYF. CDR3 in DNA: TGTGCCAGCAGTTCCACCTCTGCTGCGGGAATGGTCTACGAGCAGTACTTC.

The sample holds a few counts of this clonotype. V and J are TRBV3-1 and TRBJ2-7; 11 nucleotides align to TRBD2. The ends lost 3 bases at V and 3 bases at J; junction bases unmatched: 10. The V gene's germline CDR1 is LGHDT and CDR2 YNNKEL (reference sequence). The CDR3 covers 17 residues. CDR3 in amino acids: CASSQTPRTSGYYEQYF. The CDR3 nucleotides read TGTGCCAGCAGCCAGACCCCACGGACTAGCGGGTACTACGAGCAGTACTTC.

The V call is TRBV5-4, the J call TRBJ2-2, with a weak D call TRBD2 (5 bases). Germline V lookup: CDR1 SGHNT, CDR2 YYREEE (reference sequence). V was pared by 4 bases and J by 0 bases, with 16 bases between. The CDR3 sequence is 17 residues long. The CDR3 loop is CASSPGVAGPNTGELFF. The CDR3 DNA follows: TGTGCCAGCAGCCCTGGAGTCGCGGGCCCGAACACCGGGGAGCTGTTTTTT. Using reference TRBV5-4 and TRBJ2-2 for the parts outside the CDR3, the full variable domain is ETGVTQSPTHLIKTRGQQVTLRCSSQSGHNTVSWYQQALGQGPQFIFQYYREEENGRGNFPPRFSGLQFPNYSSELNVNALELDDSALYLCASSPGVAGPNTGELFFGEGSRLTVL.

The rearrangement joins TRBV18 to TRBJ2-5; D not resolved. This CDR3 contains 12 residues. Trimming pared 2 bases from V and 5 bases from J, leaving 6 bases between. Germline CDR1 and CDR2: KGHSH and LQKENI. This chain's CDR3 is CASSPLHETQYF. The CDR3 DNA follows: TGTGCCAGCTCACCATTGCATGAGACCCAGTACTTC.

The J gene is TRBJ2-2, the V gene TRBV12-3 or TRBV12-4, with D perhaps assigned TRBD1 or TRBD2 (7 bases each). The ends were cut back, 7 bases at V and 7 bases at J, with 10 bases in the middle. CDR3 length equals 12 residues. The CDR3, as DNA: TGTGCCAGCACCAGGGGGGGCGGGGAGCTGTTTTTT. It encodes CASTRGGGELFF.

This clonotype came up many times. V is TRBV20-1 and J is TRBJ2-7, with TRBD1 as a possible D gene (6 bases). CDR3 length: 13 amino acids. CDR1 and CDR2 from the germline V gene are DFQATT and SNEGSKA (reference sequence). The V end lost 6 bases, the J end lost 3 bases, and 15 bases lay between the germline ends. This CDR3 is CSATGQENYEQYF. The DNA of the CDR3 is TGCAGTGCAACGGGACAAGAGAACTACGAGCAGTACTTC.

V and J are TRBV5-1 and TRBJ2-3; the D is unclear. CDR3 length equals 14 residues. Germline values: CDR1 SGHRS, CDR2 YFSETQ. The V end lost 2 bases, the J end lost 2 bases, and 9 bases lay between the germline ends. CDR3 protein: CASSFGQTTDTQYF. CDR3 DNA: TGCGCCAGCAGCTTCGGCCAGACCACAGATACGCAGTATTTT.

At least ten counts were recorded for this clonotype. The rearrangement joins TRBV7-7 to TRBJ2-5, with 9 bases that match TRBD2. The CDR3 runs 15 residues. Germline CDR1 and CDR2: SSHAT and FNYEAQ (reference sequence). J gave up 0 bases and V 4 bases, and 3 bases lay outside the gene matches. DNA for the CDR3: TGTGCCAGCAGCTCGACTAGCGGAGACCAAGAGACCCAGTACTTC. It specifies CASSSTSGDQETQYF.

Comment on this clonotype: At one end, the junction sequence differs from germline, possibly due to a read error. The chain has TRBV7-3 and TRBJ2-7, with 13 bases fitting TRBD2. There are 13 residues in the CDR3. CDR1 SGHTA and CDR2 FQGTGA come from the germline V gene. In nucleotides, the CDR3 is TGTGCCAGCAGCTCACCGACTAGCGGGAGGCTTTTCTTC. This codes for CASSSPTSGRLFF.

This clonotype was seen more than once but under ten times. The chain is built from TRBV7-9 and TRBJ1-1, with D hard to call. V lost 4 bases and J lost 3, with 12 bases in between. Germline CDR1 is SEHNR and CDR2 is FQNEAQ (reference sequence). This CDR3 has 14 residues. CDR3 protein: CASSSPPDYTEAFF. Here the CDR3 DNA reads TGTGCCAGCAGCTCACCCCCAGACTACACTGAAGCTTTCTTT.

This clonotype was observed many times. Germline and junction disagree at one end, which may indicate a read error. The chain carries TRBV7-2 and TRBJ2-5; TRBD1 is a possible D gene (6 bases). The CDR3 covers 17 residues. CDR1 and CDR2 (germline): SGHTA, FQGNSA. The CDR3 loop is CASSSRVLTGPQGTQYF. The DNA of the CDR3 is TGTGCCAGCAGCTCGAGAGTTCTTACAGGGCCGCAAGGGACCCAGTACTTC.

The chain employs TRBV12-3 or TRBV12-4 and TRBJ2-2, with TRBD1 as a possible D gene (5 bases). Trimming removed 6 bases from V and 3 bases from J, with 14 bases in between. This CDR3 has 15 residues. CDR3 bases: TGTGCCAGCAGGGGTGGCAGGGTTGACACCGGGGAGCTGTTTTTT. Translation gives CASRGGRVDTGELFF.

This clonotype was seen a few times. The chain has TRBV20-1 and TRBJ2-5; D might be TRBD2 (6 bases). Trimming pared 7 bases from V and 4 bases from J, leaving 25 bases between. CDR3 size: 16 residues. Germline V gives CDR1 DFQATT, CDR2 SNEGSKA (reference sequence). The CDR3: CSVRGYGTPKRETQYF. The CDR3 nucleotides are TGCAGTGTTAGGGGCTACGGGACTCCTAAACGAGAGACCCAGTACTTC.

Comments on this clonotype: A read error may explain this, as a much larger clone is one base away. The chain joins TRBV20-1 to TRBJ2-7; D assignment may be TRBD1 or TRBD2 (5 bases each). Trimming cost V 6 bases and J 0 bases, with 12 bases left between them. The germline CDR1 and CDR2 sequences are DFQATT and SNEGSKA (reference sequence). The CDR3 is 13 residues long. CDR3 region: CSALGESSYEQYF. CDR3 coding DNA: TGCAGTGCCCTGGGGGAGAGCTCCTACGAGCAGTACTTC.

The sample holds a few counts of this clonotype. The chain links TRBV20-1 to TRBJ2-2; unclear D gene. Germline V gene lookup returns CDR1 DFQATT and CDR2 SNEGSKA (reference sequence). This CDR3 has 13 amino acids. The V end was cut by 6 bases, the J end by 1 base, with 9 bases between. CDR3 loop: CSAKDQNTGELFF. For the CDR3, the DNA is TGCAGTGCAAAGGACCAGAACACCGGGGAGCTGTTTTTT.

This clonotype has more than one count but fewer than ten. The DNA for the CDR3 is TGCAGTGCTAGAGATCAGGGGACAGGGGCAGAGACCCAGTACTTC. Residues: CSARDQGTGAETQYF. The rearrangement links TRBV20-1 to TRBJ2-5, with 10 bases fitting TRBD1. Trimming took 0 bases from V and 4 from J; bases not matched to a gene: 5. The CDR3 has 15 amino acids. The germline V gene has CDR1 DFQATT and CDR2 SNEGSKA (reference sequence).